This T cell receptor beta chain was recovered during a study of shared clonotypes between healthy human individuals. Study-wide points: Generation probabilities of non-shared clonotypes were lower (relative to those shared by all four donors). Of the naive CD4 clonotypes, about 5% were shared across a handful of donors.

Execution of the assay was at deep level. Assay: immunoSEQ multiplex PCR; the TCRdb copy retains only in-frame clones and omits some. This repertoire shows over 2,000,000 clones, just over 90% found once; its top ten account for approximately 1.6%. CDR1 SEHNR and CDR2 FQNEAQ come from the germline V gene (reference sequence). V shed 5 bases and J 2 bases; nucleotides not matched to a gene: 8. CDR3 size: 15 residues. This clone has only one observation. The antigen is not known. Within the sample, other DNA sequences also encode this same CDR3. CD8 cells classed as naive were CD45RO-negative and positively selected for CCR7, excluding terminally differentiated effector memory CD45RA+ cells. Only Caucasian adults living in Nashville, Tennessee made up the donor group.

The genes are TRBV7-9 and TRBJ1-2; the match to TRBD1 covers 7 bases. The TCR sequence derives from a young man in good health. Some clones in this sample may be carry-over from other donors' samples. Sequencing used naive CD8+ T cells from PBMCs. The CDR3 coding sequence is TGTGCCAGCAGCCTACTAGGACAGGTCAACTATGGCTACACCTTC. It translates to CASSLLGQVNYGYTF.